The T cell receptor (beta chain) under discussion was sequenced for a study of cytomegalovirus exposure and HLA in healthy donors. The PCR had 60 Vbeta and 13 Jbeta primers. Data came from immunoSEQ multiplex PCR; TCRdb stores just in-frame clones and leaves some out. There are 90,000 to 110,000 clones in the sample; around 85% occur only once, and 6.5% to 8.5% lies in the top ten. Germline-derived CDR1 and CDR2 are SEHNR and FQNEAQ (reference sequence). The CDR3 has 15 residues. About this clone itself: A much larger clone lies a single base off, so this may be a read error. Additional DNA sequences in this sample encode the identical CDR3.

Sequenced input: PBMCs. The J gene is TRBJ2-7, the V gene TRBV7-9, with unresolved D. This receptor was taken from a man aged 25 to 40 in good health and CMV-seropositive. CDR3 sequence (DNA): TGTCCCAGCAGCTTAGGCGGCAGCCGCCTCTACGAGCAGTACTTC. Amino acid sequence: CPSSLGGSRLYEQYF.